The 13 T cell receptor beta chains listed next were all sequenced from one sample in a study of OX40 agonist ivuxolimab in advanced cancers. Repertoires were generated with immunoSEQ multiplex PCR, while TCRdb's copy carries only in-frame clones and drops some. In the table there are about 86,000 clones, approximately 90% of which are singletons. The specimen comprised CD4+ or CD8+ T cells sorted from blood, sampled in a trial of the OX40 agonist ivuxolimab. These receptors came from an adult with an advanced solid tumor such as melanoma, head and neck, liver or kidney cancer.

The CDR3 loop is CASRRNPGQGPYGYTF. DNA for the CDR3: TGTGCCAGCAGACGAAACCCGGGACAGGGACCCTATGGCTACACCTTC. V gene TRBV7-2 combines with J gene TRBJ1-2, with 9 bases identical to TRBD1. Germline V gene sequence: CDR1 SGHTA, CDR2 FQGNSA. Germline trimming cut 6 bases from V and 4 bases from J; bases unmatched to any gene: 12. This CDR3 is 16 amino acids long.

The gene calls are TRBV6-4 and TRBJ1-3; D is unclear. CDR3 length: 13 residues. The V end was cut by 6 bases, the J end by 3 bases, with 9 bases between. Germline CDR1 is MRHNA and CDR2 is SNTAGT. CDR3 coding DNA: TGTGCCAGCAGCCCAGATGGTGGAAACACCATATATTTT. It translates to CASSPDGGNTIYF.

This chain uses TRBV4-1 with TRBJ2-3, with a tentative D call TRBD2 (5 bases). The CDR3 has 16 residues. Germline-derived CDR1 and CDR2 are MGHRA and YSYEKL. The V gene lost 1 base and the J gene lost 0 bases, with 11 bases spanning the gap. In DNA, the CDR3 is TGCGCCAGCAGCCAAGTGCGGGCAGCTAGCACAGATACGCAGTATTTT. It specifies CASSQVRAASTDTQYF.

This clone appeared once. This rearrangement joins TRBV2 to TRBJ1-2; 10 bases line up with TRBD1. With 6 bases clipped from V and 3 bases from J, the junction kept 4 bases outside the gene matches. The CDR3 has 14 residues. Germline CDR1 SNHLY, CDR2 FYNNEI. CDR3 in amino acids: CASRPGTGDYGYTF. CDR3 sequence (DNA): TGTGCCAGCAGGCCCGGGACAGGGGACTATGGCTACACCTTC.

This sequence joins TRBV7-8 and TRBJ1-1; 7 bases are a match to TRBD1. This CDR3 has 15 residues. V was pared by 5 bases and J by 2 bases, with 8 bases of the junction left unmatched. Looked up from germline, CDR1 is SGHVS and CDR2 is FQNEAQ. The CDR3, as DNA: TGTGCCAGCAGCACCCACAGGGGTATTAACACTGAAGCTTTCTTT. The encoded protein is CASSTHRGINTEAFF.

The CDR3 DNA is TGTGCCAGCAGCCCCTCGTTGGGATTGAATGGCTACACCTTC. This gives the protein CASSPSLGLNGYTF. The V call is TRBV28, the J call TRBJ1-2, with unresolved D. V was cut by 6 bases and J by 6 bases, with 17 bases left in between. The V gene's germline CDR1 is MDHEN and CDR2 SYDVKM. This CDR3 region has 14 residues.

The rearrangement uses TRBV9 and TRBJ2-3; the D gene is possibly TRBD1 (5 bases). Germline CDR1 reads SGDLS; CDR2 reads YYNGEE. Trimming removed 0 bases at V and 0 bases at J, with 11 bases between. The CDR3 totals 16 residues. CDR3 nucleotide sequence: TGTGCCAGCAGCGTAGATGCAGGGTCTAGCACAGATACGCAGTATTTT. This encodes CASSVDAGSSTDTQYF.

The chain is built from TRBV28 and TRBJ2-7; the D gene is possibly TRBD1 (5 bases). The germline V and J ends were trimmed by 4 bases and 3 bases, with 22 bases remaining between them. Germline V lookup: CDR1 MDHEN, CDR2 SYDVKM. The CDR3 sequence is 17 residues long. Here the CDR3 DNA reads TGTGCCAGCAGTTGGGGCGTTGATTGGACGGTCGGCTACGAGCAGTACTTC. Its protein is CASSWGVDWTVGYEQYF.

The V and J genes are TRBV25-1 and TRBJ2-7; TRBD2 matches at 13 bases. The CDR3 has 15 amino acids. CDR1 and CDR2 (germline): MGHDK, SYGVNS. V lost 3 bases and J lost 4; bases outside the gene matches: 3. The CDR3 DNA reads as TGTGCCAGCAGTGAGACGACTAGCGGGAGGTACGAGCAGTACTTC. Translating gives CASSETTSGRYEQYF.

The chain is built from TRBV6-5 and TRBJ1-6; perhaps TRBD1 as D (6 bases). Between the trimmed V and J ends, which lost 4 bases and 9 bases, there was a span of 13 bases. CDR1 is MNHEY and CDR2 is SVGAGI in the germline V gene. CDR3 length: 14 residues. The CDR3 loop is CASSSGHWISPLHF. The CDR3 bases are TGTGCCAGCAGTTCGGGACATTGGATTTCACCCCTCCACTTT.

CDR3 bases: TGTGCCAGCAGCAGAAGTAGGATCGCAGATACGCAGTATTTT. This codes for CASSRSRIADTQYF. This chain connects TRBV7-6 to TRBJ2-3; no firm D call. V lost 5 bases, J lost 4 bases, and 13 bases lay in between. This CDR3 spans 14 amino acids. Germline V CDR1 and CDR2: SGHVS, FNYEAQ.

The V gene is TRBV11-2, the J gene TRBJ1-4; no firm D call. Per the germline V gene, CDR1 is SGHAT and CDR2 is FQNNGV. This CDR3 region has 12 residues. V was pared by 8 bases and J by 4 bases, with 8 bases between. CDR3 sequence: CASEGSNEKLFF. The CDR3 DNA follows: TGTGCCAGCGAAGGGAGTAATGAAAAACTGTTTTTT.

Comments on this clone: A single base separates this from a much larger clone, so it may be a read error. This chain uses TRBV7-2 with TRBJ2-3; D unclear. The CDR3 sequence is 12 residues long. The V and J ends lost 3 bases and 0 bases respectively, with 1 base between them. Germline lookup yields CDR1 SGHTA and CDR2 FQGNSA. The CDR3 region is CASSLSTDTQYF. As DNA, the CDR3 is TGTGCCAGCAGCTTGAGCACAGATACGCAGTATTTT.